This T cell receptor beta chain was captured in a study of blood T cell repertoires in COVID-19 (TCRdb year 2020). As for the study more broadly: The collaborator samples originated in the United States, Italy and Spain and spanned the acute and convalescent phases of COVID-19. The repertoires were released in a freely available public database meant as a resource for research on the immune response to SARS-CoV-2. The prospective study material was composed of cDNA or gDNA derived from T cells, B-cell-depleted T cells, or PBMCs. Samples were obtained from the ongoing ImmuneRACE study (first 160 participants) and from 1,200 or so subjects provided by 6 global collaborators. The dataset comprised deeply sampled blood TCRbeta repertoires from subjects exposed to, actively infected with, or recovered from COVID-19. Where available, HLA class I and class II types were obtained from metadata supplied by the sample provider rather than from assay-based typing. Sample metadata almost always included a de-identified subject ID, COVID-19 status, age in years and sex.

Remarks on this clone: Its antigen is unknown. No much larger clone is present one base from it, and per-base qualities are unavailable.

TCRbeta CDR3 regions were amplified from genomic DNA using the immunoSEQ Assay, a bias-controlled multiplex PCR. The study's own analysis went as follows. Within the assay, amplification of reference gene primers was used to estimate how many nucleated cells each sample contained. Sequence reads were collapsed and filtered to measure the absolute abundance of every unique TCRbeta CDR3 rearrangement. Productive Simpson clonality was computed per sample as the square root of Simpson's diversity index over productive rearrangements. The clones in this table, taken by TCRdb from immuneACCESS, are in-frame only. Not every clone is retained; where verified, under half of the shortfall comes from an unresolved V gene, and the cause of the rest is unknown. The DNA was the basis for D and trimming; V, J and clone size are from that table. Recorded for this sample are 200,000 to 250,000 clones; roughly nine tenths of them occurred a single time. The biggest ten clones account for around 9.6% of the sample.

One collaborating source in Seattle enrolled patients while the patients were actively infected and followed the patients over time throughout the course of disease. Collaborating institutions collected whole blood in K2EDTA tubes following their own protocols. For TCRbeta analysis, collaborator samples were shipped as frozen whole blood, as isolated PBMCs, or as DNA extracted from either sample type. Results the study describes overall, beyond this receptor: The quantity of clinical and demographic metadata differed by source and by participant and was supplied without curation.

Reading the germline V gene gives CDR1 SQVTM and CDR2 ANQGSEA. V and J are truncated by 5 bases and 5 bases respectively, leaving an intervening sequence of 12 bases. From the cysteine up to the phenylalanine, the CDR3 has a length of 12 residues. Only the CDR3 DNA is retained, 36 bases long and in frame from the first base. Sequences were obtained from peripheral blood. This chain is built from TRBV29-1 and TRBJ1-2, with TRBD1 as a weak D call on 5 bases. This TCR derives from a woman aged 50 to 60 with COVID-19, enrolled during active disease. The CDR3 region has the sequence CSVPLGGYGYTF. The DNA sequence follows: TGCAGCGTTCCCTTGGGGGGATATGGCTACACCTTC.